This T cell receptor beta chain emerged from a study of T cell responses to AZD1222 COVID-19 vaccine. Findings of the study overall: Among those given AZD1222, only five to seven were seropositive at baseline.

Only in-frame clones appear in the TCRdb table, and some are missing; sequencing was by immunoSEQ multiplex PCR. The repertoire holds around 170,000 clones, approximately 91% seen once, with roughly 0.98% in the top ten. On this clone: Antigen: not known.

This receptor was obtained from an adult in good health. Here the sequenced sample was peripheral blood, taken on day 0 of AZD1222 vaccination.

The CDR3 coding sequence is TGTGCCAGCAGCCCCGGACAGGGAAGCCCGCGTGACACTGAAGCTTTCTTT. Protein product: CASSPGQGSPRDTEAFF. V usage is TRBV7-9 and J usage is TRBJ1-1; TRBD1 matches 8 bases. V gave up 5 bases and J gave up 3 bases; unmatched junction bases: 14. Germline V gene data show CDR1 as SEHNR and CDR2 as FQNEAQ (reference sequence). The CDR3 contains 17 residues.